The entry below gives a single T cell receptor (beta chain) sequence along with its context. Its antigen remains unknown. This CDR3 is built from 17 residues. The germline V and J ends were trimmed by 0 bases and 2 bases, with 16 bases remaining between them. The data belong to a study of cytomegalovirus exposure and HLA in healthy donors. Overall study results and limits: Most TCRs appeared rarely, but some public TCRs recurred in many donors. Highest at DRB1 and lowest at HLA-C, TCR association rates differed among HLA loci in a later analysis.

The PCR was carried out with 60 Vbeta primers and 13 Jbeta primers. Only in-frame clones appear in the TCRdb table, and some are missing; sequencing was by immunoSEQ multiplex PCR. The sample consists of 200,000 to 250,000 clones, approximately 81% of them appearing once. The clonotype was recovered from a woman aged 55-69 years in good health and CMV-seropositive. Sequenced: PBMCs. This chain links TRBV23-1 with TRBJ2-5; TRBD1 might be the D (5 bases). TRBV23-1 is sorted into the ORF group, with uncertain function. The CDR3 DNA reads as TGCGCCAGCAGTCAATCGGAGTGGGTTCAGGGACAAGAGACCCAGTACTTC. Translated: CASSQSEWVQGQETQYF.